The clone carrying this T cell receptor beta chain was observed many times. This sample is drawn from a study of regulatory T cells in long-lasting Graves disease. The time point was: newly diagnosed GD, antithyroid drugs for less than 3 months. The TCR library was prepared using RNA isolated from PBMCs. The CDR3 totals 14 residues. Trimming at V came to 6 bases and at J to 1 base, leaving 5 bases not matched to a gene. Through Arm-PCR of CDR3 regions and iRepertoire HTBI primers, TCR beta libraries were built. TCRdb independently ran MiXCR on the multiplex PCR reads; one entry per CDR3 protein. The sample has 200,000 to 250,000 distinct CDR3 sequences, roughly 18% seen once; the top ten hold about an eighth. The same sample was also used in a study of T cells in Graves' hyperthyroidism and ophthalmopathy. That publication notes: The study enrolled patients aged 18 to 65 with newly diagnosed hyperthyroidism of under 2 months' duration. A model built on 13 V-J features separated ophthalmopathy from stable hyperthyroidism.

The clonotype originates from a woman younger than 45 with Graves disease. The sequences come from peripheral blood mononuclear cells (PBMCs), collected at new diagnosis, from a patient treated with antithyroid drugs. This chain joins TRBV12-3 or TRBV12-4 and TRBJ1-1, with 7 bases identical to TRBD1. The chain's CDR3 is CASRTNRGNTEAFF. DNA of the CDR3: TGTGCCAGCAGGACTAACAGGGGGAACACTGAAGCTTTCTTT.